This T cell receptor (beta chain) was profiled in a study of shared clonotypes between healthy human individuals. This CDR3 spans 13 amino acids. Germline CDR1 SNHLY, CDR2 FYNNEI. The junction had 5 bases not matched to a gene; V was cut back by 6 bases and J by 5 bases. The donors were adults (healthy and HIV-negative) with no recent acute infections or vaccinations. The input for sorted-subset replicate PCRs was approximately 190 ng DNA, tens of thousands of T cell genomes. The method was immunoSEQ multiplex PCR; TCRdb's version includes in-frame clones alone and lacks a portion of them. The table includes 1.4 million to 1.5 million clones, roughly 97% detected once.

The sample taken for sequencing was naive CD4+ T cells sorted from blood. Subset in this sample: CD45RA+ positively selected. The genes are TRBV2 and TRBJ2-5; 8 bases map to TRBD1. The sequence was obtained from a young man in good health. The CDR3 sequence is CASRPQGVETQYF. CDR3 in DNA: TGTGCCAGCAGGCCACAGGGGGTGGAGACCCAGTACTTC.